The 4 T cell receptor beta chains in this list originate from one sample, sequenced in a study of blood T cells in healthy people across ages. Primed by a sample-barcoded 5' primer and a J-beta primer mix, a second PCR proceeded for 7 to 11 cycles. TCRdb re-called the 5' RACE reads through MiXCR, storing one row per CDR3 protein. Of roughly 570,000 distinct CDR3 sequences in the sample, 27% were seen once. The sequenced material came from blood. The receptor set was obtained from a woman between 65 and 79 years old in good health.

This clonotype has at least ten counts. J is TRBJ2-4 and V is TRBV28; D gene ambiguous. V shed 3 bases and J shed 3 bases, with 9 bases lying between them. From germline, CDR1 is MDHEN and CDR2 SYDVKM. The CDR3 length is 14 residues. The CDR3 reads CASSFGQVKNIQYF. DNA for the CDR3: TGTGCCAGCAGTTTTGGGCAGGTCAAAAACATTCAGTACTTC.

Ten or more counts support this clonotype. The chain couples TRBV20-1 to TRBJ2-5; TRBD1 is a possible D gene (6 bases). The V end was cut by 0 bases, the J end by 2 bases, with 13 bases between. The CDR3 loop spans 15 amino acids. CDR1 and CDR2 (germline): DFQATT, SNEGSKA (reference sequence). The CDR3 reads CSARDLRDTQETQYF. The CDR3 DNA sequence: TGCAGTGCTAGAGATCTCCGGGACACGCAAGAGACCCAGTACTTC.

The chain is built from TRBV5-1 and TRBJ2-5; 16 positions match TRBD2. Unmatched junction bases numbered 4, after V lost 3 bases and J lost 2 bases. Germline V gene data show CDR1 as SGHRS and CDR2 as YFSETQ. The CDR3 contains 17 residues. This CDR3 reads CASSSGTSGGAQETQYF. CDR3 DNA sequence: TGCGCCAGCAGCTCCGGGACTAGCGGGGGGGCGCAAGAGACCCAGTACTTC.

The V and J genes are TRBV20-1 and TRBJ2-5; D gene ambiguous. The DNA end is more similar to TRBJ2-1, so the J call may be wrong. Germline CDR1 is DFQATT and CDR2 is SNEGSKA (reference sequence). The CDR3 covers 15 residues. CDR3 loop: CSARGGRSRYNEQFF. CDR3 DNA: TGCAGTGCTAGGGGTGGTCGGAGTAGGTACAATGAGCAGTTCTTC.